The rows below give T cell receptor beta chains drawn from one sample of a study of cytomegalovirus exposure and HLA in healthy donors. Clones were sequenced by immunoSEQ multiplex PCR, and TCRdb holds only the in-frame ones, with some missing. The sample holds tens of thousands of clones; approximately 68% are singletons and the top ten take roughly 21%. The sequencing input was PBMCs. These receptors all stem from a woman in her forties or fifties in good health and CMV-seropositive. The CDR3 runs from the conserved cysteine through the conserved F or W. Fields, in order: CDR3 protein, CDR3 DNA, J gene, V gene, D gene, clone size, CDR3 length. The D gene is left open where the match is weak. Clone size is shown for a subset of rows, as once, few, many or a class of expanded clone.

CASRDPGTGIYEQYF	TGTGCCAGCAGAGACCCCGGGACAGGGATCTACGAGCAGTACTTC	TRBJ2-7	TRBV6-1	TRBD1	NA	15
CASSLSAGNYEQYF	TGTGCCAGCAGCTTAAGCGCCGGGAACTACGAGCAGTACTTC	TRBJ2-7	TRBV11-2	NA	NA	14
CASSLGTDYEQYF	TGTGCCAGCAGCTTAGGGACAGACTACGAGCAGTACTTC	TRBJ2-7	TRBV11-2	NA	NA	13
CASSFLGGMGTDTQYF	TGCGCCAGCAGCTTCCTCGGGGGGATGGGCACAGATACGCAGTATTTT	TRBJ2-3	TRBV5-1	TRBD2	few	16
CASSLPQGPGNTEAFF	TGTGCCAGCAGCTTGCCCCAGGGCCCAGGGAACACTGAAGCTTTCTTT	TRBJ1-1	TRBV5-8	NA	NA	16
CSVQQVGAFF	TGCAGCGTTCAACAGGTTGGAGCTTTCTTT	TRBJ1-1	TRBV29-1	NA	NA	10
CASSLALRAESYEQYF	TGCGCCAGCAGCTTGGCCTTGAGGGCAGAATCCTACGAGCAGTACTTC	TRBJ2-7	TRBV5-1	NA	NA	16
CASTPGGGGVDEQFF	TGTGCCAGCACACCTGGCGGGGGGGGTGTGGATGAGCAGTTCTTC	TRBJ2-1	TRBV9	TRBD2	few	15
CASSSLAGGINEQFF	TGTGCCAGCAGCTCCTTAGCGGGGGGTATCAATGAGCAGTTCTTC	TRBJ2-1	TRBV5-4	TRBD2	NA	15
CASSESGANEQYF	TGTGCCAGCAGTGAATCTGGAGCTAACGAGCAGTACTTC	TRBJ2-7	TRBV2	NA	NA	13
CASSFVSGGKETQYF	TGTGCCAGCAGCTTTGTTAGCGGGGGGAAAGAGACCCAGTACTTC	TRBJ2-5	TRBV7-2	TRBD2	NA	15
CASRGGAGDYEQYF	TGTGCCAGCAGAGGGGGAGCGGGGGACTACGAGCAGTACTTC	TRBJ2-7	TRBV6-5	TRBD2	NA	14
CASSRDWASGALAKNIQYF	TGCGCCAGCAGCCGAGATTGGGCTAGCGGGGCCTTAGCCAAAAACATTCAGTACTTC	TRBJ2-4	TRBV4-3	TRBD2	NA	19
CASSSGQGPLNTEAFF	TGTGCCAGCAGCTCCGGACAGGGGCCACTGAACACTGAAGCTTTCTTT	TRBJ1-1	TRBV7-9	TRBD1	NA	16